Detailed here is one T cell receptor (beta chain). Assay used: immunoSEQ multiplex PCR; TCRdb lists only in-frame clones, some missing. The sample contains over 65,000 clones, approximately 90% of which appear only once. The data derive from a study of T cell changes during pregnancy in multiple sclerosis. V dropped 0 bases and J dropped 4; count of bases not matched to a gene: 6. The CDR3 sequence is 15 residues long. Germline V gene sequence: CDR1 SGHRS, CDR2 YFSETQ. The V call is TRBV5-1, the J call TRBJ2-7, with 8 bases that match TRBD1. The sequencing here drew on peripheral blood, taken in the first trimester of pregnancy. This TCR was sampled from a female donor in good health, enrolled as a control in a pregnancy study. The CDR3 region has the DNA TGCGCCAGCAGCTTGGCCGGGCAGGGGGCATACGAGCAGTACTTC. Translated: CASSLAGQGAYEQYF.